A selection of T cell receptor beta chains follows, all from one sample in a study of OX40 agonist ivuxolimab in advanced cancers. Sequencing was performed with immunoSEQ multiplex PCR; in TCRdb, only in-frame clones are kept and a portion is missing. The sample gives about 53,000 clones, 80% to 85% of which show up once; around 4.6% is in the top ten. Sequencing was performed on CD4+ or CD8+ T cells sorted from blood, taken in a trial of the OX40 agonist ivuxolimab. These receptors all come from an adult with an advanced solid tumor such as melanoma, head and neck, liver or kidney cancer. Both conserved end residues are part of each CDR3. D genes are given only for firm matches. Some rows have no size entry. The others give once, few or many, or a class for an expanded clone.

size: .
D: .
J: TRBJ2-1
V: TRBV4-2
CDR3: CASSQESALRNEQFF
DNA: TGTGCCAGCAGCCAAGAATCTGCCCTCCGGAATGAGCAGTTCTTC

size: .
D: .
J: TRBJ1-2
V: TRBV28
CDR3: CASSPGGLNYGYTF
DNA: TGTGCCAGCAGTCCCGGGGGCCTAAACTATGGCTACACCTTC

size: .
D: .
J: TRBJ1-1
V: TRBV6-1
CDR3: CASSAQAEAFF
DNA: TGTGCCAGCAGTGCACAGGCAGAAGCTTTCTTT

size: .
D: TRBD2
J: TRBJ2-7
V: TRBV5-1
CDR3: CASSSQGLAGGIYEQYF
DNA: TGCGCCAGCAGCTCCCAAGGACTAGCGGGAGGAATCTACGAGCAGTACTTC

size: .
D: .
J: TRBJ2-1
V: TRBV9
CDR3: CASSVGDNEQFF
DNA: TGTGCCAGCAGCGTAGGCGACAATGAGCAGTTCTTC

size: once
D: .
J: TRBJ2-5
V: TRBV5-1
CDR3: CASSDTSGTQYF
DNA: TGCGCCAGCAGCGACACCTCGGGGACCCAGTACTTC

size: .
D: .
J: TRBJ1-1
V: TRBV25-1
CDR3: CASKDSFTEAFF
DNA: TGTGCCAGCAAGGACAGTTTCACTGAAGCTTTCTTT

size: .
D: .
J: TRBJ1-1
V: TRBV27
CDR3: CASRRSRDWGNTEAFF
DNA: TGTGCCAGCAGAAGAAGCAGGGATTGGGGGAACACTGAAGCTTTCTTT

size: few
D: TRBD2
J: TRBJ2-1
V: TRBV14
CDR3: CASSPATSLLSNEQFF
DNA: TGTGCCAGCAGCCCCGCGACTAGCCTCCTCAGCAATGAGCAGTTCTTC

size: .
D: TRBD2
J: TRBJ2-7
V: TRBV28
CDR3: CASISHTGGVYEQYF
DNA: TGTGCCAGCATTAGCCACACGGGGGGGGTTTACGAGCAGTACTTC

size: .
D: TRBD2
J: TRBJ2-2
V: TRBV4-1
CDR3: CASSQVGLAGGFHGELFF
DNA: TGCGCCAGCAGCCAAGTGGGACTAGCGGGAGGGTTCCACGGGGAGCTGTTTTTT

size: .
D: .
J: TRBJ2-7
V: TRBV5-4
CDR3: CASSLVGQSSYEQYF
DNA: TGTGCCAGCAGCTTGGTCGGGCAAAGCTCCTACGAGCAGTACTTC

size: .
D: TRBD2
J: TRBJ2-5
V: TRBV10-2
CDR3: CASSELAGDETQYF
DNA: TGCGCCAGCAGTGAACTAGCGGGAGATGAGACCCAGTACTTC

size: .
D: .
J: TRBJ1-4
V: TRBV4-1
CDR3: CASSQGGGVGEKLFF
DNA: TGCGCCAGCAGCCAAGGTGGGGGGGTGGGTGAAAAACTGTTTTTT

size: .
D: TRBD1
J: TRBJ2-5
V: TRBV6-5
CDR3: CASSPGQGSWATQYF
DNA: TGTGCCAGCAGTCCTGGACAGGGGAGCTGGGCGACCCAGTACTTC

size: once
D: .
J: TRBJ2-1
V: TRBV28
CDR3: CASRGPISYNEQFF
DNA: TGTGCCAGCAGGGGACCTATCTCCTACAATGAGCAGTTCTTC

size: .
D: .
J: TRBJ2-3
V: TRBV7-2
CDR3: CASSPAAGNTDTQYF
DNA: TGTGCCAGCAGCCCCGCGGCGGGGAACACAGATACGCAGTATTTT

size: .
D: .
J: TRBJ2-2
V: TRBV18
CDR3: CASSPRAVANTGELFF
DNA: TGTGCCAGCTCACCACGGGCAGTCGCGAACACCGGGGAGCTGTTTTTT

size: once
D: TRBD1
J: TRBJ2-7
V: TRBV11-2
CDR3: CASSSPGQGPTYEQYF
DNA: TGTGCCAGCAGCTCCCCGGGACAGGGTCCCACATACGAGCAGTACTTC

size: few
D: .
J: TRBJ2-5
V: TRBV15
CDR3: CATSRLQQETQYF
DNA: TGTGCCACCAGCAGACTTCAGCAAGAGACCCAGTACTTC

size: .
D: .
J: TRBJ1-2
V: TRBV11-3
CDR3: CASSLVAGPYGYTF
DNA: TGTGCCAGCAGCTTAGTGGCAGGCCCCTATGGCTACACCTTC

size: .
D: .
J: TRBJ2-3
V: TRBV11-2
CDR3: CASSPAREADTQYF
DNA: TGTGCCAGCAGCCCCGCTAGGGAAGCAGATACGCAGTATTTT

size: .
D: .
J: TRBJ2-7
V: TRBV11-3
CDR3: CASSFTQTYSYEQYF
DNA: TGTGCCAGCAGCTTTACTCAGACTTACTCCTACGAGCAGTACTTC

size: .
D: .
J: TRBJ1-2
V: TRBV27
CDR3: CASRLTRDEGLNYGYTF
DNA: TGTGCCAGCAGACTCACCCGGGACGAGGGACTTAACTATGGCTACACCTTC

size: .
D: TRBD2
J: TRBJ2-1
V: TRBV5-3
CDR3: CARSYPGLAGGEQFF
DNA: TGTGCCAGAAGCTATCCGGGACTAGCGGGCGGTGAGCAGTTCTTC

size: .
D: .
J: TRBJ1-1
V: TRBV6-5
CDR3: CASSYLRISRGTEAFF
DNA: TGTGCCAGCAGTTACCTTAGAATCTCCAGGGGTACTGAAGCTTTCTTT